The sequence of this T cell receptor beta chain was determined in a study of T cells expressing NK-cell markers. From germline, CDR1 is DFQATT and CDR2 SNEGSKA (reference sequence). The CDR3 covers 14 residues. Study findings and constraints: Once again these clonotypes came out on top in the CD3+CD56-NKG2C+ fraction of a few donors.

TCRdb re-analyzed the 5' RACE reads; it lists each CDR3 protein once, without DNA. This table holds hundreds of thousands of distinct CDR3 sequences. Turning to this clonotype: Its matching antigen is unknown.

The receptor was derived from a woman aged 18 to 75 in good health. V and J are TRBV20-1 and TRBJ2-3; TCRdb reports TRBD1, a call that lacks DNA to check it against. The sequenced material came from blood T cells: a sorted CD56 or NKG2C T cell subset, CD4+ or CD8+ T cells, or bulk PBMC T cells (not recorded which). The chain's CDR3 is CSAADRGGVDTQYF.